This TCR beta chain is from a study of graft-versus-host responses after intestinal transplantation. Study as a whole: Recipients got multivisceral, liver-intestinal, or isolated intestinal transplants. Every one of the recipients received anti-thymocyte globulin induction and afterwards took tacrolimus and steroids for approximately 3 years. Findings and limits, study-wide: Early post-transplant declines in HvG were associated with peak levels of circulating GvH clones. GvH clones occurred in recipient marrow; some first appeared in ileum or blood.

Assay used: immunoSEQ multiplex PCR; TCRdb lists only in-frame clones, some missing. The top ten hold about 0.29% of the sample, which has about 90,000 clones, roughly 92% seen once. This clone was found a few times. Antigen unknown. V was clipped by 3 bases and J by 7 bases, with 16 bases between them. This CDR3 is 14 amino acids long. The germline gives CDR1 LNHDA, CDR2 SQIVND (reference sequence). The TCR was taken from a human donor who received an intestinal transplant. The chain recombines TRBV19 with TRBJ2-7; either TRBD1 or TRBD2 may fit D (6 bases each). The sequencing here drew on unstimulated CD4+ T cells sorted from spleen or lymph node cells, taken before intestinal transplant. This CDR3 reads CASSITGGPREQYF. CDR3 nucleotides: TGTGCCAGTAGTATTACTGGGGGGCCGCGGGAGCAGTACTTC.